These 28 T cell receptor beta chains originate from one sample sequenced in a study of blood T cells in healthy people across ages. Sample-barcoded 5' priming and a J-beta primer mix drove a second PCR of roughly 6 to 12 cycles. Each CDR3 protein is one row after TCRdb ran MiXCR on the 5' RACE reads. The table records about 830,000 distinct CDR3 sequences, around 68% of them present only once. The source material was blood. These receptors originate from a man aged 25-45 years in good health.

This clonotype was seen only once. This chain uses TRBV6-6 with TRBJ2-5, with 8 positions matching TRBD1. The CDR3 has 16 amino acids. V shed 5 bases and J 4 bases; nucleotides not matched to a gene: 12. Per germline, CDR1 MNHNY and CDR2 SVGAGI (reference sequence). The CDR3 sequence: CASSPTLDRGGETQYF. In nucleotides, the CDR3 is TGTGCCAGCAGTCCTACCCTTGACAGGGGAGGAGAGACCCAGTACTTC.

The chain employs TRBV20-1 and TRBJ2-3; TRBD2 matches at 11 bases. The V segment lost 5 bases and the J segment 0 bases; nucleotides outside the gene matches: 4. The germline CDR1 and CDR2 sequences are DFQATT and SNEGSKA (reference sequence). The CDR3 totals 15 residues. CDR3 DNA sequence: TGCAGTGCTCAGACTAGCGGGGTTAGCACAGATACGCAGTATTTT. This sequence encodes CSAQTSGVSTDTQYF.

The CDR3 DNA reads TGTGCCAGCAGTGACAGACAGGGTAATTCACCCCTCCACTTT. This encodes CASSDRQGNSPLHF. The rearrangement links TRBV25-1 to TRBJ1-6; 7 bases line up with TRBD1. The J segment lost 6 bases and the V segment lost 3 bases, leaving 2 bases of the junction unmatched. The CDR3 is 14 amino acids. From germline, CDR1 is MGHDK and CDR2 SYGVNS.

The genes are TRBV4-3 and TRBJ2-3; D remains unclear. Trimming pared 0 bases from V and 2 bases from J, leaving 9 bases between. In germline, CDR1 is LGHNA, CDR2 YSLEER. This CDR3 comprises 15 residues. CDR3 nucleotide sequence: TGCGCCAGCAGCCAAGACAGTAGTTTCACAGATACGCAGTATTTT. It encodes CASSQDSSFTDTQYF.

Concerning this clonotype: A read error may be the cause here, since a much bigger clone is one base away. The V call is TRBV7-2, the J call TRBJ1-1; unclear D gene. This CDR3 has 15 residues. The germline CDR1 and CDR2 sequences are SGHTA and FQGNSA. Here the CDR3 DNA reads TGTGTCAGCAGCTTAGCGGTTGCAGGAGGGACTGAAGCTTTCTTT. Translating it yields CVSSLAVAGGTEAFF.

This clonotype appeared once. V usage is TRBV4-3 and J usage is TRBJ1-2, with TRBD1 identical over 8 bases. The CDR3 loop spans 15 amino acids. V shed 6 bases, J shed 4 bases, and the junction held 10 bases outside the gene matches. Germline V lookup: CDR1 LGHNA, CDR2 YSLEER. CDR3 sequence: CASSQTDRVLYGYTF. The DNA of the CDR3 is TGCGCCAGCAGTCAAACGGACAGGGTCCTCTATGGCTACACCTTC.

The V call is TRBV20-1, the J call TRBJ2-7, with D possibly being TRBD1 (6 bases). Per the germline V gene, CDR1 is DFQATT and CDR2 is SNEGSKA (reference sequence). Trimming pared 4 bases from V and 5 bases from J, leaving 18 bases between. The CDR3 totals 14 residues. The CDR3: CSATGADLQHEQYF. CDR3 nucleotides: TGCAGTGCTACAGGGGCGGACCTTCAACACGAGCAGTACTTC.

The chain employs TRBV30 and TRBJ2-7, with a tentative D call TRBD2 (5 bases). CDR3 size: 14 residues. Trimming left V 4 bases short and J 2 bases short, with 15 bases between. The germline gives CDR1 GTSNPN, CDR2 SVGIG (reference sequence). The CDR3 bases are TGTGCCTGGAAGTTTGAGGGAAGAACCTACGAGCAGTACTTC. This translates into CAWKFEGRTYEQYF.

On this clonotype itself: Being one base from a much bigger clone, this may be a read error. The chain has TRBV4-3 and TRBJ1-2, with a tentative D call TRBD1 (5 bases). CDR1 is LGHNA and CDR2 is YSLEER in the germline V gene. This CDR3 has 14 residues. CDR3 residues: CASSAQATNDGHTF. The CDR3 DNA reads as TGCGCCAGCAGCGCACAGGCTACCAATGATGGCCACACCTTC.

The V call is TRBV7-9, the J call TRBJ1-2, with no clear D. Germline V gene data show CDR1 as SEHNR and CDR2 as FQNEAQ (reference sequence). The CDR3 extends over 17 amino acids. V was pared by 0 bases and J by 5 bases, with 19 bases between. CDR3 coding DNA: TGTGCCAGCAGCTTAGCTCCGGGCCCCCAAGGACTATATGGCTACACCTTC. This codes for CASSLAPGPQGLYGYTF.

In its sample, this clonotype was seen many times. The DNA for the CDR3 is TGTGCCAGCAGTTACTCTGGCGGGCGGGGTTACTTAATCTCCTACAATGAGCAGTTCTTC. Protein sequence: CASSYSGGRGYLISYNEQFF. V usage is TRBV6-2 or TRBV6-3 and J usage is TRBJ2-1; TRBD2 might be the D (6 bases). Trimming shortened V by 0 bases and J by 0 bases, and 21 bases separated the two germline ends. In germline, CDR1 is MNHEY, CDR2 SVGEGT. The CDR3 length is 20 residues.

This rearrangement joins TRBV10-2 to TRBJ2-1; 7 nucleotides align to TRBD2. V shed 2 bases and J 5 bases; nucleotides not matched to a gene: 6. This CDR3 is 15 amino acids long. The germline V gene has CDR1 WSHSY and CDR2 SAAADI. The DNA for the CDR3 is TGCGCCAGCAGTGAGGCTGGGGGGGGGAACAATGAGCAGTTCTTC. Protein product: CASSEAGGGNNEQFF.

Only one count was recorded for this clonotype. The chain joins TRBV27 to TRBJ2-1; D uncertain. The CDR3 runs to 14 residues. The ends were cut back, 0 bases at V and 5 bases at J, with 8 bases in the middle. Germline CDR1 reads MNHEY; CDR2 reads SMNVEV (reference sequence). The CDR3 region is CASSLSGANNEQFF. CDR3 in DNA: TGTGCCAGCAGTTTATCGGGCGCAAACAATGAGCAGTTCTTC.

This chain uses TRBV7-9 with TRBJ1-2; the D is unclear. Trimming removed 1 base at V and 4 bases at J, with 10 bases between. The CDR3 is made up of 14 amino acids. Germline-derived CDR1 and CDR2 are SEHNR and FQNEAQ (reference sequence). CDR3 loop: CASSLGEAFYGYTF. CDR3 nucleotide sequence: TGTGCCAGCAGCTTAGGGGAGGCCTTCTATGGCTACACCTTC.

This clonotype has only one observation. CDR3 DNA: TGTGCCAGCAGATTGGGACTCGAGAACACTGAAGCTTTCTTT. This sequence encodes CASRLGLENTEAFF. This sequence joins TRBV7-9 and TRBJ1-1; weak D call: TRBD1 (5 bases). The CDR3 loop spans 14 amino acids. Between the trimmed V and J ends, which lost 6 bases and 1 base, there was a span of 12 bases. CDR1 and CDR2 from the germline V gene are SEHNR and FQNEAQ (reference sequence). The entire variable domain, with the rest obtained from reference TRBV7-9 and TRBJ1-1, is as follows: DTGVSQNPRHKITKRGQNVTFRCDPISEHNRLYWYRQTLGQGPEFLTYFQNEAQLEKSRLLSDRFSAERPKGSFSTLEIQRTEQGDSAMYLCASRLGLENTEAFFGQGTRLTVV.

The table lists this clonotype with a count of one. The CDR3 DNA sequence: TGTGCCAGCAGCCAAGGGGATGAGAGCTCCTACGAGCAGTACTTC. Residues: CASSQGDESSYEQYF. This chain links TRBV4-2 with TRBJ2-7; no firm D call. Germline CDR1 reads LGHNA; CDR2 reads YNFKEQ. The V gene lost 1 base and the J gene lost 0 bases, with 10 bases spanning the gap. CDR3 size: 15 residues.

The chain carries TRBV4-3 and TRBJ2-7, with a tentative D call TRBD2 (5 bases). The DNA end is more similar to TRBJ2-5, so the J call may be wrong. This CDR3 has 13 residues. Germline loops: CDR1 LGHNA, CDR2 YSLEER. CDR3 loop: CASSALRGETQYF. The CDR3 region has the DNA TGCGCCAGCAGCGCCTTACGGGGAGAGACCCAGTACTTC.

The chain employs TRBV9 and TRBJ2-1; 9 bases match TRBD1. V was clipped by 3 bases and J by 3 bases; unmatched bases: 4. CDR3 size: 15 residues. The V gene's germline CDR1 is SGDLS and CDR2 YYNGEE. Written as DNA, the CDR3 is TGTGCCAGCAGCGCCGGGGGACAGGGCTACAATGAGCAGTTCTTC. Translating gives CASSAGGQGYNEQFF.

This clonotype turned up a few times. This chain connects TRBV7-9 to TRBJ2-5; 10 positions agree with TRBD1. Germline CDR1 is SEHNR and CDR2 is FQNEAQ (reference sequence). J lost 4 bases, V lost 0 bases, and 2 bases had no gene match. This CDR3 has 15 residues. The CDR3 sequence: CASSLATGGGETQYF. The CDR3 DNA reads as TGTGCCAGCAGCTTAGCGACAGGGGGCGGAGAGACCCAGTACTTC.

This clonotype was detected only once. The rearrangement joins TRBV7-3 to TRBJ2-1, with 10 bases lining up with TRBD2. This CDR3 is 18 amino acids long. CDR1 SGHTA and CDR2 FQGTGA come from the germline V gene. Trimming took 4 bases from V and 7 from J; bases not matched to a gene: 16. The CDR3 here is CASSSPLSGGAEANEQFF. CDR3 sequence (DNA): TGTGCCAGCAGCTCCCCCCTAAGCGGGGGGGCCGAGGCGAATGAGCAGTTCTTC.

The CDR3 region is CASSSQTGGTKNIQYF. The CDR3 bases are TGTGCCAGCAGCTCACAGACAGGGGGGACCAAAAACATTCAGTACTTC. J is TRBJ2-4 and V is TRBV7-2; 9 bases are a match to TRBD1. J was trimmed by 2 bases and V by 4 bases; bases with no gene match: 6. The CDR3 runs 16 residues. CDR1 and CDR2 from the germline V gene are SGHTA and FQGNSA.

This chain uses TRBV6-2 or TRBV6-3 with TRBJ2-3; 7 bases fit TRBD1. This CDR3 region has 16 residues. Germline V gene lookup returns CDR1 MNHEY and CDR2 SVGEGT. V lost 2 bases, J lost 3 bases, and 8 bases stayed unmatched. CDR3 in DNA: TGTGCCAGCAGTTACGGCGAGGGGGCAGATACAGATACGCAGTATTTT. This sequence encodes CASSYGEGADTDTQYF.

V is TRBV28 and J is TRBJ2-1; either TRBD1 or TRBD2 may fit D (5 bases each). V lost 5 bases, J lost 4 bases, and 15 bases lay in between. The CDR3 has 15 residues. Germline-derived CDR1 and CDR2 are MDHEN and SYDVKM. The chain's CDR3 is CASSPLGDRYNEQFF. DNA of the CDR3: TGTGCCAGCAGTCCTCTGGGAGACAGATACAATGAGCAGTTCTTC.

This clonotype was detected a few times. The chain carries TRBV27 and TRBJ2-7, with TRBD1 identical over 9 bases. J lost 6 bases, V lost 5 bases, and 11 bases had no gene match. This CDR3 has 15 amino acids. From germline, CDR1 is MNHEY and CDR2 SMNVEV (reference sequence). CDR3 residues: CASSVTGTGLGEQYF. CDR3 DNA sequence: TGTGCCAGCAGTGTGACCGGGACAGGGCTTGGCGAGCAGTACTTC.

Notes on this clonotype: A read error may account for a junction end that differs from germline. The chain carries TRBV29-1 and TRBJ2-3, with 7 positions matching TRBD1. The germline CDR1 and CDR2 sequences are SQVTM and ANQGSEA. This CDR3 region has 14 residues. The CDR3 nucleotides are TGCAGCGTTGAATCCACTAAGGGGGCAGATACGCGGTATTTT. This translates into CSVESTKGADTRYF.

V and J are TRBV20-1 and TRBJ2-5; D could derive from TRBD1 or TRBD2 (5 bases each). Trimming took off 3 bases at V and 5 bases at J, with 13 bases between the two ends. Looked up from germline, CDR1 is DFQATT and CDR2 is SNEGSKA (reference sequence). The CDR3 sequence is 13 residues long. DNA of the CDR3: TGCAGTGCTAGGGGGGACCTACGTGAGACCCAGTACTTC. It is translated as CSARGDLRETQYF.

The V and J genes are TRBV9 and TRBJ2-7, with D hard to call. Germline V CDR1 and CDR2: SGDLS, YYNGEE. With 0 bases removed from V and 0 bases from J, the gap between germline ends came to 10 bases. There are 15 residues in the CDR3. CDR3 loop: CASSVGQQSSYEQYF. CDR3 DNA: TGTGCCAGCAGCGTAGGTCAGCAAAGCTCCTACGAGCAGTACTTC. The full variable domain, in which reference TRBV9 and TRBJ2-7 provide the parts outside the CDR3, is DSGVTQTPKHLITATGQRVTLRCSPRSGDLSVYWYQQSLDQGLQFLIQYYNGEERAKGNILERFSAQQFPDLHSELNLSSLELGDSALYFCASSVGQQSSYEQYFGPGTRLTVT.

The V gene is TRBV28, the J gene TRBJ1-2; tentatively, D is TRBD1 (6 bases). The germline V and J ends were trimmed by 2 bases and 4 bases, with 11 bases remaining between them. The germline V gene encodes CDR1 MDHEN and CDR2 SYDVKM. CDR3 length equals 14 residues. The CDR3 sequence: CASSLPRDIYGYTF. CDR3 coding DNA: TGTGCCAGCAGTTTACCCCGGGACATCTATGGCTACACCTTC.